What follows are 28 T cell receptor beta chains derived from one specimen sequenced in a study of T-cell reconstitution after alpha-beta-depleted transplantation in children (dated by TCRdb to about 2016). Receptor amplification or capture employed PCR. Sequencing relied on an Illumina HiSeq 2500. Molecular barcoding was employed in the preparation of TCR libraries, with unique molecular identifiers being used to normalize TCRbeta repertoire quantification. Using fastp at Q25 and MiXCR, TCRdb reprocessed the public reads and kept productive beta chains. Each entry is one CDR3 protein sequence, shown with its most common DNA and genes. For this sample the table gives about 610,000 distinct CDR3 sequences, of which under 12% were detected only once. The ten largest make up less than 5% of the sample. The sequencing here drew on PBMCs from the stem cell graft donor, taken from the stem cell graft. These receptors were obtained from a human donor who donated a stem cell graft to a child with acute myeloid leukemia.

The V gene is TRBV5-5, the J gene TRBJ1-1; a weak D match, TRBD1 (5 bases). V lost 6 bases and J 8 bases, leaving 20 bases between the germline ends. The germline V gene encodes CDR1 SGHKS and CDR2 YYEKEE (reference sequence). The CDR3 consists of 14 residues. CDR3 DNA: TGTGCCAGCACCAGGACCCACGACAGTTTCGAAGCTTTCTTT. Amino acid sequence: CASTRTHDSFEAFF. The entire variable domain, with the rest obtained from reference TRBV5-5 and TRBJ1-1, is as follows: DAGVTQSPTHLIKTRGQQVTLRCSPISGHKSVSWYQQVLGQGPQFIFQYYEKEERGRGNFPDRFSARQFPNYSSELNVNALLLGDSALYLCASTRTHDSFEAFFGQGTRLTVV.

This clonotype was counted only a few times. V and J are TRBV7-6 and TRBJ2-3, with TRBD2 matching 9 bases. The CDR3 loop spans 16 amino acids. Trimming at V came to 0 bases and at J to 5 bases, leaving 6 bases not matched to a gene. From germline, CDR1 is SGHVS and CDR2 FNYEAQ. CDR3 in DNA: TGTGCCAGCAGCTTAGCTAGCGGGAGCGGGGGAGATACGCAGTATTTT. It translates to CASSLASGSGGDTQYF.

This clonotype occurred a few times. The V call is TRBV7-2, the J call TRBJ1-3, with TRBD1 as a possible D gene (6 bases). Germline V lookup: CDR1 SGHTA, CDR2 FQGNSA. Trimming shortened V by 5 bases and J by 4 bases, and 15 bases separated the two germline ends. CDR3 length: 15 amino acids. CDR3 protein: CASSKNTGNGNTIYF. Written as DNA, the CDR3 is TGTGCCAGCAGCAAGAATACAGGGAACGGAAACACCATATATTTT. Using reference TRBV7-2 and TRBJ1-3 for the parts outside the CDR3, the full variable domain is GAGVSQSPSNKVTEKGKDVELRCDPISGHTALYWYRQSLGQGLEFLIYFQGNSAPDKSGLPSDRFSAERTGGSVSTLTIQRTQQEDSAVYLCASSKNTGNGNTIYFGEGSWLTVV.

This clonotype was seen ten or more times. The genes are TRBV29-1 and TRBJ2-1; tentative D call: TRBD1 (5 bases). Deletions cut 4 bases from V and 13 bases from J, with 14 bases between. Germline CDR1 and CDR2: SQVTM and ANQGSEA. CDR3 length equals 11 residues. This CDR3 is CSVVGALKQFF. CDR3 DNA: TGCAGCGTTGTAGGGGCACTTAAACAGTTCTTC.

The gene calls are TRBV20-1 and TRBJ2-3; D could derive from TRBD1 or TRBD2 (6 bases each). CDR3 size: 15 residues. Trimming shortened V by 2 bases and J by 3 bases, and 15 bases separated the two germline ends. Germline CDR1 reads DFQATT; CDR2 reads SNEGSKA (reference sequence). The CDR3 DNA reads TGCAGTGCTAGAAGCACTAGGGGGGCTACAGATACGCAGTATTTT. Its protein product is CSARSTRGATDTQYF.

This chain joins TRBV6-1 and TRBJ1-2; no clear D. The CDR3 is 15 residues long. Looked up from germline, CDR1 is MNHNS and CDR2 is SASEGT. Trimming took 5 bases from V and 3 from J, leaving 16 bases between them. CDR3 residues: CASSITSTADYGYTF. CDR3 nucleotides: TGTGCCAGCAGTATTACTTCCACCGCCGACTATGGCTACACCTTC.

This chain links TRBV7-3 with TRBJ2-7, with 14 bases lining up with TRBD2. The CDR3 has 15 amino acids. J lost 5 bases, V lost 5 bases, and 5 bases had no gene match. CDR1 is SGHTA, CDR2 FQGTGA, per germline. CDR3 coding DNA: TGTGCCAGCAGCCCGGGACTAGCGGGAGCAGACGAGCAGTACTTC. It is translated as CASSPGLAGADEQYF.

Ten or more counts support this clonotype. This chain joins TRBV29-1 and TRBJ2-3, with 9 bases identical to TRBD1. The germline V gene encodes CDR1 SQVTM and CDR2 ANQGSEA. Germline trimming cut 4 bases from V and 1 base from J; bases unmatched to any gene: 0. This CDR3 is built from 13 residues. As DNA, the CDR3 is TGCAGCGTTGGGACAGGGGGCACAGATACGCAGTATTTT. Encoded protein: CSVGTGGTDTQYF.

At least ten counts were recorded for this clonotype. The rearrangement joins TRBV2 to TRBJ2-1, with a possible D match to TRBD2 (6 bases). Trimming shortened V by 5 bases and J by 10 bases, and 21 bases separated the two germline ends. Germline lookup yields CDR1 SNHLY and CDR2 FYNNEI. The CDR3 loop spans 15 amino acids. CDR3 DNA sequence: TGTGCCAGCAGTATGCAGAGCGGGTTAGTCGGCGAGCAGTTCTTC. It encodes CASSMQSGLVGEQFF.

This clonotype came up a few times. This chain connects TRBV5-6 to TRBJ1-6; D may be TRBD1 (6 bases). V lost 1 base to trimming and J lost 8 bases, with 16 bases between them. Germline-derived CDR1 and CDR2 are SGHDT and YYEEEE. The CDR3 contains 16 residues. The CDR3 DNA sequence: TGTGCCAGCAGCTTGCGCGCCGGACACAGGGATTCACCCCTCCACTTT. This gives the protein CASSLRAGHRDSPLHF.

The V gene is TRBV3-1, the J gene TRBJ2-7, with TRBD1 matching over 9 bases. The V segment lost 6 bases and the J segment 6 bases; nucleotides outside the gene matches: 9. The length of the CDR3 is 14 residues. Germline CDR1 is LGHDT and CDR2 is YNNKEL (reference sequence). CDR3 sequence reads: CASRGGTGKGEQYF. In nucleotides, the CDR3 is TGTGCCAGCAGGGGCGGGACAGGGAAAGGCGAGCAGTACTTC.

This rearrangement joins TRBV30 to TRBJ1-4; D unresolved. V lost 4 bases and J lost 8, with 17 bases in between. Germline V CDR1 and CDR2: GTSNPN, SVGIG (reference sequence). The CDR3 sequence is 14 residues long. The CDR3 here is CAWKGGSLAEKLFF. CDR3 nucleotide sequence: TGTGCCTGGAAGGGCGGCAGTCTCGCGGAAAAACTGTTTTTT.

The chain has TRBV29-1 and TRBJ2-5; D gene unclear. Per the germline V gene, CDR1 is SQVTM and CDR2 is ANQGSEA. CDR3 length: 12 residues. V dropped 5 bases and J dropped 3 bases, with 10 bases sitting between them. CDR3 loop: CSVKGLKETQYF. In nucleotides, the CDR3 is TGCAGCGTTAAAGGTCTAAAAGAGACCCAGTACTTC. Full variable domain (missing parts from reference TRBV29-1 and TRBJ2-5): SAVISQKPSRDICQRGTSLTIQCQVDSQVTMMFWYRQQPGQSLTLIATANQGSEATYESGFVIDKFPISRPNLTFSTLTVSNMSPEDSSIYLCSVKGLKETQYFGPGTRLLVL.

This clonotype was detected a few times. The chain joins TRBV27 to TRBJ1-1, with a possible D match to TRBD1 (5 bases). Trimming stripped 2 bases from V and 5 bases from J, with 12 bases between. CDR3 length: 14 residues. Germline values: CDR1 MNHEY, CDR2 SMNVEV (reference sequence). This chain's CDR3 is CASSLGGVPTEAFF. Here the CDR3 DNA reads TGTGCCAGCAGTTTAGGGGGGGTACCTACTGAAGCTTTCTTT.

The V gene is TRBV27, the J gene TRBJ1-2, with 11 bases identical to TRBD1. The CDR3 runs 12 residues. The germline CDR1 and CDR2 sequences are MNHEY and SMNVEV (reference sequence). V dropped 6 bases and J dropped 8; count of bases not matched to a gene: 2. The CDR3 loop is CASSGQGAGYTF. CDR3 DNA: TGTGCCAGCAGCGGACAGGGGGCCGGCTACACCTTC.

This clonotype has more than one count but fewer than ten. The CDR3 spells CASAIYNEQFF. The CDR3 DNA is TGTGCCAGCGCAATCTACAATGAGCAGTTCTTC. The chain is built from TRBV27 and TRBJ2-1; D is ambiguous. The CDR3 sequence is 11 residues long. V was pared by 8 bases and J by 3 bases, with 5 bases between. Germline V CDR1 and CDR2: MNHEY, SMNVEV (reference sequence).

Only a few counts were recorded for this clonotype. The chain has TRBV5-1 and TRBJ1-5; D unresolved. The CDR3 runs to 15 residues. V lost 5 bases, J lost 3 bases, and 15 bases lay in between. Germline values: CDR1 SGHRS, CDR2 YFSETQ. This CDR3 reads CASSPGNGYNQPQHF. The CDR3 DNA is TGCGCCAGCAGTCCCGGAAATGGTTACAATCAGCCCCAGCATTTT.

In its sample, this clonotype was seen many times. V and J are TRBV7-2 and TRBJ2-7; 11 nucleotides match TRBD2. CDR1 SGHTA and CDR2 FQGNSA come from the germline V gene. V shed 6 bases, J shed 9 bases, and the junction held 10 bases outside the gene matches. The CDR3 loop spans 14 amino acids. CDR3 DNA: TGTGCCAGCAGTACTAGCGGGAGTGGTATAGGGCAGTACTTC. Translated, it gives CASSTSGSGIGQYF. Based on the CDR3 plus reference TRBV7-2 and TRBJ2-7, the full variable domain is GAGVSQSPSNKVTEKGKDVELRCDPISGHTALYWYRQSLGQGLEFLIYFQGNSAPDKSGLPSDRFSAERTGGSVSTLTIQRTQQEDSAVYLCASSTSGSGIGQYFGPGTRLTVT.

This clonotype was counted at least ten times. The CDR3, as DNA: TGCAGCGTTGAGCCTGGGGGAGAGACCCAGTACTTC. This codes for CSVEPGGETQYF. The chain combines TRBV29-1 with TRBJ2-5, with D perhaps assigned TRBD1 or TRBD2 (5 bases each). CDR1 is SQVTM and CDR2 is ANQGSEA in the germline V gene. V was cut by 3 bases and J by 4 bases, with 9 bases left in between. This CDR3 spans 12 amino acids.

The V gene is TRBV20-1, the J gene TRBJ2-3, with 14 bases fitting TRBD2. Germline lookup yields CDR1 DFQATT and CDR2 SNEGSKA (reference sequence). With V trimmed by 0 bases and J by 4 bases, 3 bases remained unmatched. The length of the CDR3 is 16 residues. The CDR3 DNA reads as TGCAGTGCTAGAGATTGGGGACTAGCGGGAGCAGATACGCAGTATTTT. Translated, it gives CSARDWGLAGADTQYF.

This clonotype has a count of ten or more. The genes are TRBV20-1 and TRBJ2-3; a possible D gene is TRBD2 (6 bases). Trimming removed 3 bases from V and 2 bases from J, with 15 bases in between. The CDR3 is made up of 15 amino acids. Germline V gives CDR1 DFQATT, CDR2 SNEGSKA (reference sequence). The CDR3 loop is CSAREGSSSTDTQYF. The CDR3 coding sequence is TGCAGTGCTAGGGAGGGGAGTTCCTCCACAGATACGCAGTATTTT.

This chain connects TRBV5-1 to TRBJ2-7; 9 positions agree with TRBD1. The CDR3 consists of 15 residues. Germline V gives CDR1 SGHRS, CDR2 YFSETQ. V lost 2 bases to trimming and J lost 5 bases; unmatched junction nucleotides: 8. CDR3 nucleotides: TGCGCCAGCAGCTTTGAAGGACAGGGGATGAACGAGCAGTACTTC. This codes for CASSFEGQGMNEQYF.

The sample holds a few counts of this clonotype. The V gene is TRBV9, the J gene TRBJ2-3; D is possibly TRBD2 (6 bases). This CDR3 has 16 amino acids. Trimming removed 4 bases from V and 3 bases from J, with 18 bases in between. Germline CDR1 is SGDLS and CDR2 is YYNGEE. The CDR3 DNA sequence: TGTGCCAGCAGCCAACCGGGCGGGGCGAGGACAGATACGCAGTATTTT. It codes for CASSQPGGARTDTQYF.

The chain recombines TRBV10-3 with TRBJ1-4; 11 nucleotides agree with TRBD1. The germline CDR1 and CDR2 sequences are ENHRY and SYGVKD. The CDR3 covers 17 residues. After removal of 6 bases from V and 3 bases from J, the junction contained 9 bases not matched to a gene. The CDR3 nucleotides read TGTGCCATCAGCCCAGGACAGGGGGCGTCAGCTAATGAAAAACTGTTTTTT. Translation gives CAISPGQGASANEKLFF.

This clonotype was found a few times. V gene TRBV5-6 combines with J gene TRBJ1-2; D unclear. In germline, CDR1 is SGHDT, CDR2 YYEEEE. There are 14 residues in the CDR3. V was shortened by 2 bases and J by 2 bases, with 10 bases between the two germline ends. CDR3 sequence reads: CASSFFIENYGYTF. Written as DNA, the CDR3 is TGTGCCAGCAGCTTCTTCATTGAGAACTATGGCTACACCTTC. Supplemented by reference TRBV5-6 and TRBJ1-2, the full variable domain reads DAGVTQSPTHLIKTRGQQVTLRCSPKSGHDTVSWYQQALGQGPQFIFQYYEEEERQRGNFPDRFSGHQFPNYSSELNVNALLLGDSALYLCASSFFIENYGYTFGSGTRLTVV.

This clonotype was observed at least ten times. The chain couples TRBV29-1 to TRBJ2-7, with 10 bases matching TRBD2. This CDR3 contains 15 residues. CDR1 and CDR2 from the germline V gene are SQVTM and ANQGSEA. Trimming took 4 bases from V and 1 from J; bases not matched to a gene: 7. The CDR3 loop is CSVGAPSGGSYEQYF. CDR3 in DNA: TGCAGCGTTGGAGCCCCTAGCGGGGGTTCCTACGAGCAGTACTTC.

This clonotype has a count of ten or more. This chain uses TRBV11-2 with TRBJ2-5; TRBD2 matches at 11 bases. Trimming removed 0 bases from V and 5 bases from J; junction bases left unmatched: 5. Germline CDR1 reads SGHAT; CDR2 reads FQNNGV. CDR3 size: 16 residues. CDR3 DNA sequence: TGTGCCAGCAGCTTAGATCTAGCGGGAGGAAGGGAGACCCAGTACTTC. Amino acid sequence: CASSLDLAGGRETQYF.

This clonotype was seen more than once but under ten times. The chain joins TRBV3-1 to TRBJ2-5; no clear D. The CDR3 is 12 amino acids. Trimming left V 0 bases short and J 7 bases short, with 6 bases between. Looked up from germline, CDR1 is LGHDT and CDR2 is YNNKEL (reference sequence). The CDR3, as DNA: TGTGCCAGCAGCCAAGAGAGAAGGACCCAGTACTTC. Its translation is CASSQERRTQYF.